This passage covers 9 T cell receptor beta chains from one sample sequenced in a study of blood T cells in healthy people across ages. It was with a sample-barcoded 5' primer and a J-beta primer mix that a second PCR of about 6 to 12 cycles was run. TCRdb re-derived calls from the 5' RACE reads in MiXCR, one entry per CDR3 protein. Of around 780,000 distinct CDR3 sequences listed, around 24% are singletons. These data also formed part of another study, on T cells of mothers and their children.

Sequences were obtained from blood. The receptor source for this set is a boy younger than 18 in good health.

The J gene is TRBJ2-1, the V gene TRBV5-1, with D possibly being TRBD1 or TRBD2 (6 bases each). Germline values: CDR1 SGHRS, CDR2 YFSETQ. The CDR3 spans 14 residues. V was trimmed by 3 bases and J by 2 bases, leaving 9 bases between them. The CDR3 sequence is CASSSGDTYNEQFF. The CDR3 bases are TGCGCCAGCAGCTCGGGGGACACCTACAATGAGCAGTTCTTC.

This chain joins TRBV6-2 or TRBV6-3 and TRBJ2-2; 9 bases agree with TRBD2. Looked up from germline, CDR1 is MNHEY and CDR2 is SVGEGT. The junction had 9 bases not matched to a gene; V was cut back by 5 bases and J by 11 bases. This CDR3 comprises 14 residues. CDR3 DNA: TGTGCCAGCAGTAAGGGACTAGCCCCCTCCGAGCTGTTTTTT. Protein sequence: CASSKGLAPSELFF.

This clonotype was seen more than once but under ten times. The chain has TRBV6-5 and TRBJ2-5; TRBD1 matches 12 bases. Judging by the DNA end, TRBJ2-7 fits better; the J call may be wrong. The CDR3 contains 14 residues. Germline V gene data show CDR1 as MNHEY and CDR2 as SVGAGI. The CDR3 coding sequence is TGTGCCAGCAAGGGGACAGGGGGCGGATACGAGCAGTACTTC. Its translation is CASKGTGGGYEQYF.

The chain links TRBV27 to TRBJ1-6; no clear D. The CDR3 extends over 13 amino acids. Trimming took off 8 bases at V and 5 bases at J, with 10 bases between the two ends. CDR1 and CDR2 from the germline V gene are MNHEY and SMNVEV (reference sequence). The CDR3 is CASSALNNSPLHF. The DNA of the CDR3 is TGTGCCAGCTCGGCACTTAATAATTCACCCCTCCACTTT.

The chain joins TRBV6-1 to TRBJ2-1; either TRBD1 or TRBD2 may fit D (7 bases each). The CDR3 consists of 14 residues. Trimming pared 7 bases from V and 7 bases from J, leaving 17 bases between. Germline values: CDR1 MNHNS, CDR2 SASEGT. The CDR3 loop is CASTEGQGGNEQFF. The CDR3 DNA follows: TGTGCCAGCACCGAAGGGCAGGGGGGGAATGAGCAGTTCTTC.

A few counts support this clonotype. The rearrangement joins TRBV29-1 to TRBJ2-1; 8 nucleotides agree with TRBD2. The J call may be incorrect, as the DNA end agrees better with TRBJ2-5. The CDR3 has 16 residues. Germline CDR1 SQVTM, CDR2 ANQGSEA. The CDR3 protein is CSVSLGRGAIQETQYF. CDR3 coding DNA: TGCAGCGTCTCCCTAGGGCGGGGGGCAATCCAAGAGACCCAGTACTTC.

J is TRBJ2-6 and V is TRBV20-1; 11 bases are shared with TRBD2. Unmatched junction bases numbered 7, after V lost 6 bases and J lost 0 bases. There are 17 residues in the CDR3. The germline gives CDR1 DFQATT, CDR2 SNEGSKA (reference sequence). The CDR3 DNA sequence: TGCAGTGCGCAATCTAGCGGGGGGCTCTCTGGGGCCAACGTCCTGACTTTC. This sequence encodes CSAQSSGGLSGANVLTF.

This chain links TRBV7-9 with TRBJ2-5; D not resolved. V lost 1 base and J lost 4, with 7 bases in between. This CDR3 is 13 amino acids long. In germline, CDR1 is SEHNR, CDR2 FQNEAQ (reference sequence). CDR3 residues: CASSLESSETQYF. CDR3 in DNA: TGTGCCAGCAGCTTAGAAAGTTCAGAGACCCAGTACTTC. Combining the CDR3 with reference TRBV7-9 and TRBJ2-5 gives the whole variable domain DTGVSQNPRHKITKRGQNVTFRCDPISEHNRLYWYRQTLGQGPEFLTYFQNEAQLEKSRLLSDRFSAERPKGSFSTLEIQRTEQGDSAMYLCASSLESSETQYFGPGTRLLVL.

The rearrangement links TRBV28 to TRBJ1-5, with D possibly TRBD1 on 6 matching bases. The germline gives CDR1 MDHEN, CDR2 SYDVKM. This CDR3 region has 14 residues. Trimming took 9 bases from V and 3 from J, leaving 15 bases between them. CDR3 in amino acids: CASNAGTINQPQHF. CDR3 coding DNA: TGTGCCAGTAACGCCGGGACAATCAATCAGCCCCAGCATTTT.